These T cell receptor beta chains were read from a single sample in a study of T cell responses to AZD1222 COVID-19 vaccine. The method was immunoSEQ multiplex PCR; TCRdb's version includes in-frame clones alone and lacks a portion of them. The table includes 120,000 to 150,000 clones, roughly 90% detected once. The specimen comprised peripheral blood, sampled 28 days after the second AZD1222 dose. These receptors were obtained from an adult who received the AZD1222 COVID-19 vaccine. The CDR3 runs from the conserved cysteine through the conserved F or W. The D gene is left open where the match is weak. Not every row has a clone size; where given, it reads once, few, many or a size class.

- - TRBJ1-6 TRBV24-1 CATSGRIENSPLHF TGTGCCACCAGTGGAAGGATAGAAAATTCACCCCTCCACTTT
- - TRBJ2-1 TRBV6-2/TRBV6-3 CASSYSGGYNEQFF TGTGCCAGCAGTTACTCAGGTGGTTACAATGAGCAGTTCTTC
- - TRBJ2-5 TRBV7-8 CASSLWQPYLAHKETQYF TGTGCCAGCAGCTTATGGCAACCGTATCTAGCCCACAAAGAGACCCAGTACTTC
- - TRBJ2-1 TRBV7-3 CASSLGSYNEQFF TGTGCCAGCAGCTTAGGTTCCTACAATGAGCAGTTCTTC
few - TRBJ1-1 TRBV10-3 CAIRGIGDAGNTEAFF TGTGCCATCAGAGGTATCGGGGACGCCGGGAACACTGAAGCTTTCTTT
- - TRBJ1-2 TRBV7-9 CASSLGFGGSEYGYTF TGTGCCAGCAGCTTAGGTTTTGGCGGCAGTGAGTATGGCTACACCTTC
- - TRBJ1-4 TRBV4-3 CASSQAEGQGSEKLFF TGCGCCAGCAGCCAAGCCGAGGGGCAAGGTAGTGAAAAACTGTTTTTT
- TRBD2 TRBJ2-1 TRBV4-2 CASSQGPLGTSYEQFF TGTGCCAGCAGCCAAGGACCCCTAGGGACTAGCTATGAGCAGTTCTTC
- - TRBJ1-1 TRBV27 CASSLMADTEAFF TGTGCCAGCAGTTTAATGGCAGACACTGAAGCTTTCTTT
- TRBD2 TRBJ2-7 TRBV7-3 CASSLAGGRDEQYF TGTGCCAGCAGCCTGGCGGGAGGGAGAGACGAGCAGTACTTC
- TRBD1 TRBJ2-5 TRBV7-2 CASSPGQQETQYF TGTGCCAGCAGCCCGGGACAGCAAGAGACCCAGTACTTC
- - TRBJ1-4 TRBV5-1 CASSGRGATNEKLFF TGCGCCAGCAGTGGCAGAGGGGCAACTAATGAAAAACTGTTTTTT
- - TRBJ1-4 TRBV18 CASSPLAGGNEKLFF TGTGCCAGCTCACCTTTGGCCGGGGGTAATGAAAAACTGTTTTTT
- - TRBJ1-1 TRBV6-5 CASWKGTEAFF TGTGCCAGCTGGAAGGGCACTGAAGCTTTCTTT
- - TRBJ1-4 TRBV2 CASSEDSGGEKLFF TGTGCCAGCTCGGAGGACTCTGGGGGTGAAAAACTGTTTTTT
- TRBD2 TRBJ2-1 TRBV6-4 CASSDSSGSWGNEQFF TGTGCCAGCAGTGACTCAAGCGGGAGTTGGGGGAATGAGCAGTTCTTC
- - TRBJ2-7 TRBV9 CASSVGATYEQYF TGTGCCAGCAGCGTAGGAGCAACCTACGAGCAGTACTTC
once TRBD2 TRBJ2-3 TRBV27 CASSLQTSGKTDTQYF TGTGCCAGCAGTTTACAGACTAGCGGGAAAACAGATACGCAGTATTTT
- TRBD1 TRBJ1-2 TRBV6-5 CASSYSEFATGVGYTF TGTGCCAGCAGTTACTCAGAATTCGCGACAGGGGTAGGCTACACCTTC
- - TRBJ1-2 TRBV27 CASSSYTEPKYGYTF TGTGCCAGCAGTTCGTACACAGAACCAAAATATGGCTACACCTTC
- TRBD1 TRBJ1-5 TRBV30 CASGGPGGPQHF TGTGCCTCAGGGGGTCCGGGTGGGCCCCAGCATTTT
once - TRBJ2-7 TRBV24-1 CATGSSGEQYF TGTGCCACCGGCTCTTCGGGCGAGCAGTACTTC